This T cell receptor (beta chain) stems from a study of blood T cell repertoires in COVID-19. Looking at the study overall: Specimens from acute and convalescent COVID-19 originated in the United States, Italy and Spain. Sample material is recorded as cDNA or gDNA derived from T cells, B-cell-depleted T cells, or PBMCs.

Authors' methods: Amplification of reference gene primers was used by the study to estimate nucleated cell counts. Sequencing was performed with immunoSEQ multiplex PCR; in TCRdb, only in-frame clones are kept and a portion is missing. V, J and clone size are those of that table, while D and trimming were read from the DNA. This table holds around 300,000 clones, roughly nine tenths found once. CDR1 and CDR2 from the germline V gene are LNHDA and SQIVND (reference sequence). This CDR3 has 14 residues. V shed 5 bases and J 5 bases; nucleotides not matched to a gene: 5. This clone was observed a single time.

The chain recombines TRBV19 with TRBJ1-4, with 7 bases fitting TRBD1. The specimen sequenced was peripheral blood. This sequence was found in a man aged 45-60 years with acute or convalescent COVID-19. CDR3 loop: CASSSRDRNEKLFF. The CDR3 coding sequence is TGTGCCAGTAGTTCCCGGGACAGAAATGAAAAACTGTTTTTT.